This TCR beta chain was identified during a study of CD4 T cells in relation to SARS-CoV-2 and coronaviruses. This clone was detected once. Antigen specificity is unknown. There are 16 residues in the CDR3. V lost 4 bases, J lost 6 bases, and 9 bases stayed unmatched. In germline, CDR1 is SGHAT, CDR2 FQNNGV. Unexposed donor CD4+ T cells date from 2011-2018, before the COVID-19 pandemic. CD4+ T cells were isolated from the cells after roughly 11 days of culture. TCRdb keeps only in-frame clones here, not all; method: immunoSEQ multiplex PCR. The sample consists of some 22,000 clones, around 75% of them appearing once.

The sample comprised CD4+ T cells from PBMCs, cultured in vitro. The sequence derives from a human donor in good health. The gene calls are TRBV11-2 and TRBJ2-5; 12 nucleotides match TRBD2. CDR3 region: CASSYKTSGGPQTQYF. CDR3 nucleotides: TGTGCCAGCAGCTATAAGACTAGCGGGGGCCCTCAGACCCAGTACTTC.